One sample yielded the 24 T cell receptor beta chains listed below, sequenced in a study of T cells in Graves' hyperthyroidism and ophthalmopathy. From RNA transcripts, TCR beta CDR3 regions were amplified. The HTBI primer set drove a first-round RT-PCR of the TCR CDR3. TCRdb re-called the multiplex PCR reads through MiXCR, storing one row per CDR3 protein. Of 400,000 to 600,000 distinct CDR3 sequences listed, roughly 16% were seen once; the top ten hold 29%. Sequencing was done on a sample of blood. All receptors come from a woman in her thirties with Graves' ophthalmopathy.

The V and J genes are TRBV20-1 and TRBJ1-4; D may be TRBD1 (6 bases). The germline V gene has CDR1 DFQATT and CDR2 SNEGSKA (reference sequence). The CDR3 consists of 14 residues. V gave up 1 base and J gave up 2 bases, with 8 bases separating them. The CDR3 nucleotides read TGCAGTGCTAGAGTGCAGGGGACTAATGAAAAACTGTTTTTT. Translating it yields CSARVQGTNEKLFF.

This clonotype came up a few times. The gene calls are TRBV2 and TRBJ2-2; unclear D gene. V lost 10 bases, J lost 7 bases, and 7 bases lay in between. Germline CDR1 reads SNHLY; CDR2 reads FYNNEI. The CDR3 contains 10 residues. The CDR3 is CATFHGELFF. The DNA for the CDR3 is TGTGCCACCTTCCACGGGGAGCTGTTTTTT.

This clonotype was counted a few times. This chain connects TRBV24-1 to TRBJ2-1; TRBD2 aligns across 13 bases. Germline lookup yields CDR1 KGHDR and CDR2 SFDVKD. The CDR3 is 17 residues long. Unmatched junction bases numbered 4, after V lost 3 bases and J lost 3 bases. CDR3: CATSDPTSGRIYNEQFF. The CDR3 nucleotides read TGTGCCACCAGTGATCCGACTAGCGGGAGGATCTACAATGAGCAGTTCTTC.

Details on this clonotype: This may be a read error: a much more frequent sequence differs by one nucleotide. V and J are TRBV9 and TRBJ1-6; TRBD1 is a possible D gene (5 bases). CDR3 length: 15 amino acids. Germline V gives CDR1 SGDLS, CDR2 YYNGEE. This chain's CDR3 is CASSVLAGESSSLHF. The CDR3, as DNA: TGTGCCAGCAGCGTATTAGCGGGGGAAAGTTCATCCCTCCACTTT.

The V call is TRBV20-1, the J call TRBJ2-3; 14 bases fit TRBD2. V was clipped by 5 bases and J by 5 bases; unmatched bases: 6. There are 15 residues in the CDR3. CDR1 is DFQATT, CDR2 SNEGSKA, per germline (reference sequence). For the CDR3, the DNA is TGCAGTGCTGGGACTAGCGGGAGTGGGGGAGATACGCAGTATTTT. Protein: CSAGTSGSGGDTQYF.

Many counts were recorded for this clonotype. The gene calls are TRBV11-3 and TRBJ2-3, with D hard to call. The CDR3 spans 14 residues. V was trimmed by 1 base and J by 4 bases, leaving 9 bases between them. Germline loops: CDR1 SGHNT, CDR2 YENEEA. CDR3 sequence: CASSLGYSSDTQYF. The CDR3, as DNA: TGTGCCAGCAGCTTAGGATACAGCTCAGATACGCAGTATTTT.

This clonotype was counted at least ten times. CDR3: CASRSPLSYNEQFF. CDR3 nucleotide sequence: TGTGCCAGCAGAAGTCCTCTCTCCTACAATGAGCAGTTCTTC. The V and J genes are TRBV12-3 or TRBV12-4 and TRBJ2-1; no firm D call. This CDR3 comprises 14 residues. V gave up 6 bases and J gave up 0 bases, with 9 bases separating them.

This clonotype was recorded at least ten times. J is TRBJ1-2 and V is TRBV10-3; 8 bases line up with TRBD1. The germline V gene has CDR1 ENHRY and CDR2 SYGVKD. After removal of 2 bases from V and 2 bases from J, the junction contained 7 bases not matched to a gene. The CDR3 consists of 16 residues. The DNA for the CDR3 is TGTGCCATCAGTGAGGGGACAGGAGCTCCCAACTATGGCTACACCTTC. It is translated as CAISEGTGAPNYGYTF.

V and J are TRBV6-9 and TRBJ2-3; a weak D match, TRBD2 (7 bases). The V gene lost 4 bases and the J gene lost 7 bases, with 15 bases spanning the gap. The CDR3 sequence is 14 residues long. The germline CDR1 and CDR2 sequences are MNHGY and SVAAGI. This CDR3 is CASSSGGAVYTQYF. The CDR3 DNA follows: TGTGCCAGCAGTTCGGGGGGCGCTGTATATACGCAGTATTTT.

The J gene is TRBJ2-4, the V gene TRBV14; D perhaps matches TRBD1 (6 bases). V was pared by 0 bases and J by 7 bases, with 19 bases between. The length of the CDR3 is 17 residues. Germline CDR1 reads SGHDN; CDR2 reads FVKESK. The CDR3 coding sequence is TGTGCCAGCAGCCAAGATCTCGGGACAACTAATGGGAACATTCAGTACTTC. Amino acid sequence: CASSQDLGTTNGNIQYF. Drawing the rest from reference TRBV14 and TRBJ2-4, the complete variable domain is EAGVTQFPSHSVIEKGQTVTLRCDPISGHDNLYWYRRVMGKEIKFLLHFVKESKQDESGMPNNRFLAERTGGTYSTLKVQPAELEDSGVYFCASSQDLGTTNGNIQYFGAGTRLSVL.

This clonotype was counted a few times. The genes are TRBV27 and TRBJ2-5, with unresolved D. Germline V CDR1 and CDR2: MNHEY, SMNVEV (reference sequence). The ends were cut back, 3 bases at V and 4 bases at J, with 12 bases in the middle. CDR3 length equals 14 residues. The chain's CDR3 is CASSFPGPGETQYF. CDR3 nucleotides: TGTGCCAGCAGTTTTCCCGGGCCGGGAGAGACCCAGTACTTC.

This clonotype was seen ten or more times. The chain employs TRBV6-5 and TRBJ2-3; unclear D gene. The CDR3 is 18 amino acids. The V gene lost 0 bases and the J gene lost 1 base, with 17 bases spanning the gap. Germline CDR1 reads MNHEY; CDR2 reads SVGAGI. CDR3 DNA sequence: TGTGCCAGCAGTTACTCGGGTCCTCGCGTTCTAGGCACAGATACGCAGTATTTT. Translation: CASSYSGPRVLGTDTQYF.

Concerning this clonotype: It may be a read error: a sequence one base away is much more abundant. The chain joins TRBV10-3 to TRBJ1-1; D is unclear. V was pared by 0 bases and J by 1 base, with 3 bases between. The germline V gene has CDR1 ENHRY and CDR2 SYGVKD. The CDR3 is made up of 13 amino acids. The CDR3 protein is CAISESWNTEAFF. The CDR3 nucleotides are TGTGCCATCAGTGAGTCGTGGAACACTGAAGCTTTCTTT.

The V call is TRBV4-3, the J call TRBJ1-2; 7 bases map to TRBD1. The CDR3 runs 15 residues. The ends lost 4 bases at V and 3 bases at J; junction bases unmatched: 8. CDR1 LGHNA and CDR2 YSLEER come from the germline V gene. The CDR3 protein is CASSPTPTGDYGYTF. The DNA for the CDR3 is TGCGCCAGCAGCCCGACCCCTACAGGGGACTATGGCTACACCTTC.

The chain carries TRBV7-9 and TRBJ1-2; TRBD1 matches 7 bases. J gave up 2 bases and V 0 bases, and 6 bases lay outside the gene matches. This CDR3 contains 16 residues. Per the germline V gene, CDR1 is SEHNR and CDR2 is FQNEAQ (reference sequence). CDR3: CASSLAVSGGNYGYTF. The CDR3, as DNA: TGTGCCAGCAGCTTAGCCGTTTCAGGGGGAAACTATGGCTACACCTTC.

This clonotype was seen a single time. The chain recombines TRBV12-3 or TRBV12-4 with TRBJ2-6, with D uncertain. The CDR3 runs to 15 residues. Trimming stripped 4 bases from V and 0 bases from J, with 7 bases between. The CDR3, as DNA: TGTGCCAGCAGTTGGTCGCACTCTGGGGCCAACGTCCTGACTTTC. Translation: CASSWSHSGANVLTF.

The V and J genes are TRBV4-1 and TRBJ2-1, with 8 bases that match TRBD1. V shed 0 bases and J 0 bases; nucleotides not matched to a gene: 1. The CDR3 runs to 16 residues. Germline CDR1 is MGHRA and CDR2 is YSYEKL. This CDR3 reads CASSQEGQVSYNEQFF. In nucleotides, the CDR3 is TGCGCCAGCAGCCAAGAGGGACAGGTCTCCTACAATGAGCAGTTCTTC.

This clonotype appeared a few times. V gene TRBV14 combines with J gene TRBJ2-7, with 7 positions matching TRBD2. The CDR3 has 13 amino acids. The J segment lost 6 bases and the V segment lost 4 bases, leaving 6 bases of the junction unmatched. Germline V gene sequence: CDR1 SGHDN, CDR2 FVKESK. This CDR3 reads CASSPHGTTEQYF. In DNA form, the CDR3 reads TGTGCCAGCAGCCCCCACGGGACTACCGAGCAGTACTTC.

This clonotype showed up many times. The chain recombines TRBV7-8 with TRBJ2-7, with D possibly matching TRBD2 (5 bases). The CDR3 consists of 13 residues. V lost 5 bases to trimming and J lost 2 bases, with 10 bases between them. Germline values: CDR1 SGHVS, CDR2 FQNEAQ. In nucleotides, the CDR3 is TGTGCCAGCAGCCTTAGCGAGCCCTACGAGCAGTACTTC. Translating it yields CASSLSEPYEQYF.

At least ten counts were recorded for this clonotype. The CDR3 sequence is CASSRTVDRVSETQYF. In DNA, the CDR3 is TGTGCCAGCAGCCGGACGGTCGACAGGGTCAGCGAGACCCAGTACTTC. The J gene is TRBJ2-5, the V gene TRBV11-2; 7 bases are a match to TRBD1. Trimming cost V 5 bases and J 5 bases; bases outside gene matches: 14. The CDR3 covers 16 residues. In germline, CDR1 is SGHAT, CDR2 FQNNGV. Full variable domain (remainder filled in from reference TRBV11-2 and TRBJ2-5): EAGVAQSPRYKIIEKRQSVAFWCNPISGHATLYWYQQILGQGPKLLIQFQNNGVVDDSQLPKDRFSAERLKGVDSTLKIQPAKLEDSAVYLCASSRTVDRVSETQYFGPGTRLLVL.

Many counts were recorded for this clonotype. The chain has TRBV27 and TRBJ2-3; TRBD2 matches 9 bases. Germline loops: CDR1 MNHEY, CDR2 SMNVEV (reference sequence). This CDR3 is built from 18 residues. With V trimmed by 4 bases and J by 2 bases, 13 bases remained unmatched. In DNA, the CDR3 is TGTGCCAGCAGTTCCTCCCTGACTAGCGGCCATTACACAGATACGCAGTATTTT. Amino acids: CASSSSLTSGHYTDTQYF.

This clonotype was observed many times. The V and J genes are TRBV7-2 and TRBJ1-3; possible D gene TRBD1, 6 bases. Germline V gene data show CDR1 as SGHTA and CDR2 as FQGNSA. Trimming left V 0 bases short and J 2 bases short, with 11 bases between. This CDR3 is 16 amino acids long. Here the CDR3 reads CASSLASQGTGNTIYF. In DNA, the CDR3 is TGTGCCAGCAGCTTAGCGAGTCAGGGGACTGGAAACACCATATATTTT.

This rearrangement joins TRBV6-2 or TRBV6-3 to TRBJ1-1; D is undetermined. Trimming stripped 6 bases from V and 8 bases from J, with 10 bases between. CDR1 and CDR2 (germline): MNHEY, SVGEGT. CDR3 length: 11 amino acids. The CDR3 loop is CASRLGMEAFF. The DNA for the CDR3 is TGTGCCAGCAGACTGGGGATGGAAGCTTTCTTT.

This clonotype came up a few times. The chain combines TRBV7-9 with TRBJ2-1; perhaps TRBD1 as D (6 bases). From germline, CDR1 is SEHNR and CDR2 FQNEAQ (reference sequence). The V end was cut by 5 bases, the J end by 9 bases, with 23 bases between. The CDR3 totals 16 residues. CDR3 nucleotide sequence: TGTGCCAGCAGCCAATGGGGGCGGAGCCGAGGGGTTGAGCAGTTCTTC. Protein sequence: CASSQWGRSRGVEQFF.